A selection of T cell receptor beta chains follows, all from one sample in a study of CD8+CD57+ T cells in acquired aplastic anemia. TCRdb re-derived calls from the reads in MiXCR, one entry per CDR3 protein. The sample holds 200,000 or so distinct CDR3 sequences, about half seen once. The source material was sorted CD4+, CD8+, or CD8+CD57+ T cells (not recorded which) from PBMCs. The receptors were gathered from a human donor with aplastic anemia. CDR3s include the opening cysteine and the closing phenylalanine or tryptophan.

V	J	CDR3
TRBV29-1	TRBJ2-2	CSVGSGSSTGELFF
TRBV2	TRBJ2-6	CASTWYGSGANVLTF
TRBV2	NA	CASSEPGPYEQYF
TRBV6-5	TRBJ1-4	CASSPTRQDEEKLFF
TRBV7-3	TRBJ2-7	CASSLDSGSSYEQYF
TRBV7-2	TRBJ1-2	CASSLQPGQPYGYTF
TRBV15	TRBJ1-6	CATSRDGGHNSPLHF
TRBV19	TRBJ1-2	CASSDPGTDNYGYTF
TRBV7-6	TRBJ2-5	CASSYGTNRVWQYF
TRBV29-1	TRBJ2-3	CSVEDMTGADTQYF
TRBV9	TRBJ2-1	CASSVGKGTGEFF
TRBV5-1	TRBJ2-2	CASSLGQTGVNTGELFF
TRBV11-2	TRBJ2-4	CASSPGSRDIQYF
TRBV3-1	TRBJ1-3	CASSPTVLSGSGNTIYF
TRBV2	TRBJ2-2	CASMGASTGELFF
TRBV7-2	TRBJ1-2	CASSRGGDGYTF
TRBV9	TRBJ1-4	CASSVEAPGTSYEKLFF
TRBV5-8	TRBJ2-1	CASSLNSGEEQFF
TRBV2	TRBJ1-6	CASRGTGAGNSPLHF
TRBV4-1	TRBJ2-5	CASGPLAGGPETQYF
TRBV6-6	TRBJ1-2	CASSYGTPLRDYGYTF
TRBV5-6	TRBJ1-2	CASSQETQGANYGYTF